Sequencing of this T cell receptor (beta chain) was carried out in a study of vaccination effects on CD4 cells after COVID-19. Study at large: After the second dose, samples were taken at median day 72.

Sequenced by immunoSEQ multiplex PCR; TCRdb stores in-frame clones only, minus some. The profile covers about 46,000 clones, with around three quarters appearing a single time and around 16% taken by the ten largest. Under the ViraFEST assay, PBMC were stimulated with viral peptide pools so that antigen-specific CD4+ T cells expanded. Sequencing was performed afterwards. Once cultured for about 9 days, the cells underwent separation to obtain CD4+ T cells. Each participant received a vaccine that was either BNT162b2 or mRNA-1273, given as two doses. Researchers reported culturing two million PBMC in each well, adding 8 to 10 IU/ml IL-2 and about 9.5 ug/ml peptides. Cultures had half their medium replaced with IL-2 medium on days 3 and 7. Of note for this clone: The antigen is not known.

The study's findings and limits: Whether induced by infection or by vaccine, clones showed marked clonal contraction late after vaccination.

The TCR was taken from a human donor who received a COVID-19 vaccine. The sequencing here drew on CD4+ T cells from PBMCs cultured with HCoV-OC43 spike peptides, taken after COVID-19 vaccination. Subset described: HCoV-OC43 spike overlapping peptide pool stimulation.

The CDR3 spells CASSLLVGAFEKLFF. CDR3 bases: TGTGCCAGCAGCTTATTGGTGGGGGCGTTTGAAAAACTGTTTTTT. The V call is TRBV7-9, the J call TRBJ1-4, with TRBD1 as a possible D gene (6 bases). Germline-derived CDR1 and CDR2 are SEHNR and FQNEAQ (reference sequence). The CDR3 consists of 15 residues. V was clipped by 2 bases and J by 7 bases, with 14 bases between them.